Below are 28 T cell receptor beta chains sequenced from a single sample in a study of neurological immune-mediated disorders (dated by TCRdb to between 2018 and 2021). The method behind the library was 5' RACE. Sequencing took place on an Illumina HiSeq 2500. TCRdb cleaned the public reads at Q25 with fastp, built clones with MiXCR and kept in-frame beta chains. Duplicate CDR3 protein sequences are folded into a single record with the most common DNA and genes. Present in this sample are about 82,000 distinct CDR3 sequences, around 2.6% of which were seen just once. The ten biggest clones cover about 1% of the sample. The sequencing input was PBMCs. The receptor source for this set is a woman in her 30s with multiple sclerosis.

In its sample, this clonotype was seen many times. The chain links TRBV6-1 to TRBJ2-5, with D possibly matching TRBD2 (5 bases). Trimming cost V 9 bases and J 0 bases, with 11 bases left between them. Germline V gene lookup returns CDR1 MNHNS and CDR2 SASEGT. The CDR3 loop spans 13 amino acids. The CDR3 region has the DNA TGTGCCAGTTCCGGGAACTACCAAGAGACCCAGTACTTC. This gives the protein CASSGNYQETQYF.

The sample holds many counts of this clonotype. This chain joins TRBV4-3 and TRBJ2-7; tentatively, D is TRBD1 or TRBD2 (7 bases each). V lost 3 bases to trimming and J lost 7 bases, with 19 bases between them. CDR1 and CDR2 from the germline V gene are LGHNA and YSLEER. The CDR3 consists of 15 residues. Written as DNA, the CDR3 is TGCGCCAGCAGCCACGAACTAGCGTACAGGGGTGAGCAGTACTTC. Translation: CASSHELAYRGEQYF.

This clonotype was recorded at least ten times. CDR3 nucleotides: TGTGCCAGCAGCACCACCTACGAGCAGTACTTC. As protein: CASSTTYEQYF. This chain joins TRBV6-2 or TRBV6-3 and TRBJ2-7, with no clear D. This CDR3 region has 11 residues. V was cut by 6 bases and J by 2 bases, with 5 bases left in between. Germline V gene data show CDR1 as MNHEY and CDR2 as SVGEGT.

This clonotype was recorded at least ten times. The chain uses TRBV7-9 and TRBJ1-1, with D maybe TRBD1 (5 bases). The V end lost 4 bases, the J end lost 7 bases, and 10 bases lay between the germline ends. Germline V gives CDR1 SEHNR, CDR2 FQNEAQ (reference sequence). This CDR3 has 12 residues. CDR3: CASSSGGNEAFF. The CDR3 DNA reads TGTGCCAGCAGCTCGGGGGGGAATGAAGCTTTCTTT.

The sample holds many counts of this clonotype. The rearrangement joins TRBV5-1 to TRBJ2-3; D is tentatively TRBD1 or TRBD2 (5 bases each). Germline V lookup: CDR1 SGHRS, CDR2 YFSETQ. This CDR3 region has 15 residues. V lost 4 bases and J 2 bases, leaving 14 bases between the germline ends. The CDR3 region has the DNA TGCGCCAGCAGCGCAACCAGGGAGTCCACAGATACGCAGTATTTT. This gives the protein CASSATRESTDTQYF.

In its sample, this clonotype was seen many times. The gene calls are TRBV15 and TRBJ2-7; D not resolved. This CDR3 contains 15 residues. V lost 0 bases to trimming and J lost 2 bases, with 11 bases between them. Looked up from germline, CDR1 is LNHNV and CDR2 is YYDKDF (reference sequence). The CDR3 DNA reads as TGTGCCACCAGCAGAGATCTGGCCGACCCCTACGAGCAGTACTTC. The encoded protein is CATSRDLADPYEQYF. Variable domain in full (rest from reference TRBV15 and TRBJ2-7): DAMVIQNPRYQVTQFGKPVTLSCSQTLNHNVMYWYQQKSSQAPKLLFHYYDKDFNNEADTPDNFQSRRPNTSFCFLDIRSPGLGDTAMYLCATSRDLADPYEQYFGPGTRLTVT.

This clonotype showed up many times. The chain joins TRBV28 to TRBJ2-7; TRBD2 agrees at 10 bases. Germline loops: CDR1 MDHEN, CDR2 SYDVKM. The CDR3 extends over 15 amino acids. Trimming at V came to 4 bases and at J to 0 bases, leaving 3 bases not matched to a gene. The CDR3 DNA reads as TGTGCCAGCAGTTCGCTAGCGGGGGACTCCTACGAGCAGTACTTC. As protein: CASSSLAGDSYEQYF.

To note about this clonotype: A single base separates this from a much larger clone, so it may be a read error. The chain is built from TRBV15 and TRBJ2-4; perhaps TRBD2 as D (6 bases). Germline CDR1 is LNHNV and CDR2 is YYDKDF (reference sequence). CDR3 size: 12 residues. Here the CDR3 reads CANSSGHVLQYF. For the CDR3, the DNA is TGTGCCAACAGCAGCGGGCATGTTCTGCAGTACTTC.

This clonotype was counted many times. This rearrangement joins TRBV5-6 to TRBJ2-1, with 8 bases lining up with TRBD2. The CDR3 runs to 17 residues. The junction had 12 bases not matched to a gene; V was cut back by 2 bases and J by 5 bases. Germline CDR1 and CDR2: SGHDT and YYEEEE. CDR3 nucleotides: TGTGCCAGCAGCTTCACTCCCTCAGCGGGAGCTAACAATGAGCAGTTCTTC. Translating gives CASSFTPSAGANNEQFF.

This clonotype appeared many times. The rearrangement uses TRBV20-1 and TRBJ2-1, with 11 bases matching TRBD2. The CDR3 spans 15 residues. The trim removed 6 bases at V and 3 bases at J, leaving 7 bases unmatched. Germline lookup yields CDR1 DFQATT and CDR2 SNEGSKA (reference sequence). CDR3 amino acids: CSATPGTSGYNEQFF. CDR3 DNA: TGCAGTGCAACACCCGGGACTAGCGGCTACAATGAGCAGTTCTTC.

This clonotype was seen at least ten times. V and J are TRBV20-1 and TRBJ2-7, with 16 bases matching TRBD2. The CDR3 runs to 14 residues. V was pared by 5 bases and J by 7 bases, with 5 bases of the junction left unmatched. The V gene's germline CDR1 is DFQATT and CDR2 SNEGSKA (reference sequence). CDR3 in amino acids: CSAGTSGRAWEQYF. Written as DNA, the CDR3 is TGCAGTGCTGGGACTAGCGGGAGGGCCTGGGAGCAGTACTTC.

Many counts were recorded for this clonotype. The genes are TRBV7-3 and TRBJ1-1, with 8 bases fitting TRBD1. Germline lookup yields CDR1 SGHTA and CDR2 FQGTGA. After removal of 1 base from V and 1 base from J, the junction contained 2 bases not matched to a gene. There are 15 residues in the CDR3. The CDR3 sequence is CASSLRQGTNTEAFF. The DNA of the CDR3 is TGTGCCAGCAGCTTAAGACAGGGGACGAACACTGAAGCTTTCTTT.

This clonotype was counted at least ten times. The CDR3 DNA reads as TGTGCCAGCAGTTTATCCCCCCGACCGGGAGAAAGGTACGAGCAGTACTTC. This encodes CASSLSPRPGERYEQYF. The chain recombines TRBV27 with TRBJ2-7; D may be TRBD2 (6 bases). This CDR3 spans 17 amino acids. Germline CDR1 MNHEY, CDR2 SMNVEV (reference sequence). V was pared by 0 bases and J by 4 bases, with 19 bases between.

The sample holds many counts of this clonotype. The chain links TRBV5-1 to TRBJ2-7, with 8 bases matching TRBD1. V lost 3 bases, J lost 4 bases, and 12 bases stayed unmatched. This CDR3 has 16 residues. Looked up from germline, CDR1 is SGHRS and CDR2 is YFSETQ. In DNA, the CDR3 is TGCGCCAGCAGCTCCTCCGATGCAGGGGGCTTGTACGAGCAGTACTTC. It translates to CASSSSDAGGLYEQYF.

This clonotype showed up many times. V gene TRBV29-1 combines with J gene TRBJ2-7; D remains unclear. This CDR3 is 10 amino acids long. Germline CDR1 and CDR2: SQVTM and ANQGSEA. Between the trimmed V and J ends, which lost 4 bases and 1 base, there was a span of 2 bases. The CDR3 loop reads CSVGSYEQYF. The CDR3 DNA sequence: TGCAGCGTTGGGTCCTACGAGCAGTACTTC.

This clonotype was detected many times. DNA for the CDR3: TGTGCCAGCAGCGAACTAGCGGGAGGCGGCAATGAGCAGTTCTTC. Its translation: CASSELAGGGNEQFF. This chain uses TRBV7-3 with TRBJ2-1, with TRBD2 identical over 12 bases. Germline V gene sequence: CDR1 SGHTA, CDR2 FQGTGA. This CDR3 region has 15 residues. V lost 5 bases and J lost 6; bases outside the gene matches: 5.

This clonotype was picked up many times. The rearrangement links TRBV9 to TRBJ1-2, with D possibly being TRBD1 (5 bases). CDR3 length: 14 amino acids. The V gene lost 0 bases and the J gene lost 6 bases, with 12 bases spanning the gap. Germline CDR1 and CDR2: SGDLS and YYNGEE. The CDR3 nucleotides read TGTGCCAGCAGCGTAGGGGAAGGGGAAAATGGCTACACCTTC. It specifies CASSVGEGENGYTF.

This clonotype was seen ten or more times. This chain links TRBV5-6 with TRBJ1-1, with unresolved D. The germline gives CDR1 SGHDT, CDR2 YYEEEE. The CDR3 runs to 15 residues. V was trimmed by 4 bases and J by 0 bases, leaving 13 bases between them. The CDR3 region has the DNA TGTGCCAGCAGCAGGAGAAAGACGGTGAACACTGAAGCTTTCTTT. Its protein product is CASSRRKTVNTEAFF. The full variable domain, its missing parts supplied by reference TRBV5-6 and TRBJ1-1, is DAGVTQSPTHLIKTRGQQVTLRCSPKSGHDTVSWYQQALGQGPQFIFQYYEEEERQRGNFPDRFSGHQFPNYSSELNVNALLLGDSALYLCASSRRKTVNTEAFFGQGTRLTVV.

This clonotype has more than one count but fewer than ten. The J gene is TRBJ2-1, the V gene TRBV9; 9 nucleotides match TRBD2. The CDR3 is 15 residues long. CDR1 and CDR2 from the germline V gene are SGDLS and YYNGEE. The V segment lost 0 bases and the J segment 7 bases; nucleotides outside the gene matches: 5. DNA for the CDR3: TGTGCCAGCAGCGTAGTATCTAGCGGGGAAAATGAGCAGTTCTTC. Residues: CASSVVSSGENEQFF.

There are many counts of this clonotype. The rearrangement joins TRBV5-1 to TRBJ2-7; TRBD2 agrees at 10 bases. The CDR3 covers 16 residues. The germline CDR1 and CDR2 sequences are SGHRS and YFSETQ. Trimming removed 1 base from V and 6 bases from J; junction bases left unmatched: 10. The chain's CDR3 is CASSLTSSGSPTEQYF. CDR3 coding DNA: TGCGCCAGCAGCTTGACGTCTAGCGGGAGCCCAACCGAGCAGTACTTC.

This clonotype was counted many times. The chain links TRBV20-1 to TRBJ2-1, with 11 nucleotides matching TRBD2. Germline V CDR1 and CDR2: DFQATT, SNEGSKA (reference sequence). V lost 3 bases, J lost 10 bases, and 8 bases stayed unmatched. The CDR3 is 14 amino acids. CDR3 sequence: CSARTSGNLGEQFF. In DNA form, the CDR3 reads TGCAGTGCTAGGACTAGCGGGAATCTAGGGGAGCAGTTCTTC.

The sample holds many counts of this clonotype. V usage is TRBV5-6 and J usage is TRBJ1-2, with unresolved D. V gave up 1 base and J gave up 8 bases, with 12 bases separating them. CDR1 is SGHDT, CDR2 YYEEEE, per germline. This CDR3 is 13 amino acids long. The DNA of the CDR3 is TGTGCCAGCAGCTTGTCCAGATTCGGCGGCTACACCTTC. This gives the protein CASSLSRFGGYTF.

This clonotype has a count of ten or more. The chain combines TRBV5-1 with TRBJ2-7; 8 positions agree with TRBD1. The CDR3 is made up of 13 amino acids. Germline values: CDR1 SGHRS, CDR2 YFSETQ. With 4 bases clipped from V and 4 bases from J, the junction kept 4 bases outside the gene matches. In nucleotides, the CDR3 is TGCGCCAGCAGCGCCGGACAGGGATACGAGCAGTACTTC. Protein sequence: CASSAGQGYEQYF.

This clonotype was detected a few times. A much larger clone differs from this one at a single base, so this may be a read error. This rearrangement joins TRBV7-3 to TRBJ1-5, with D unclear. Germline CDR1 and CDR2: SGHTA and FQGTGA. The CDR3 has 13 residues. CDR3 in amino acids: CASSRGRNQPQNF. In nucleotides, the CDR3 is TGTGCCAGCAGCCGAGGACGCAATCAGCCCCAGAATTTT.

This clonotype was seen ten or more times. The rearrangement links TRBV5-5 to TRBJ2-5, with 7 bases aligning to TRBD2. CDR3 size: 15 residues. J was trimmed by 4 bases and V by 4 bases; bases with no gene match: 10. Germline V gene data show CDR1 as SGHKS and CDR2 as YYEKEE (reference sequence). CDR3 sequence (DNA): TGTGCCAGCAGCCTGGGGTGGCTAGCGGCAGAGACCCAGTACTTC. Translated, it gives CASSLGWLAAETQYF.

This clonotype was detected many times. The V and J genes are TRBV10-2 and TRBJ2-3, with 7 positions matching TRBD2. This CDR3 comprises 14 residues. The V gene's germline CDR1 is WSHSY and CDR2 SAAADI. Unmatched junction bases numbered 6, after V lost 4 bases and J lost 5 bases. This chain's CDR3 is CASSVGGSVDTQYF. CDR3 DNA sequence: TGCGCCAGCAGTGTGGGGGGGAGTGTAGATACGCAGTATTTT.

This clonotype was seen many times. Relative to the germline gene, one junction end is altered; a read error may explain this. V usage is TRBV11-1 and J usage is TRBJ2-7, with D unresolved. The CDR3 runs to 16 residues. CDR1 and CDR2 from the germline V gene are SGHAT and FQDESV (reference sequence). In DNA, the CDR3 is TGTGCCAGCAACTTAGAAGGAGTTACGAGCTCCTACGAGCAGTACTTC. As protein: CASNLEGVTSSYEQYF.

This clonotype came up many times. The CDR3 here is CASSYSSDSGNSPLHF. The CDR3 DNA is TGCGCCAGCAGCTACTCGTCGGACAGTGGGAATTCACCCCTCCACTTT. The chain employs TRBV4-3 and TRBJ1-6; weak D call: TRBD1 (6 bases). V lost 5 bases and J 7 bases, leaving 18 bases between the germline ends. Looked up from germline, CDR1 is LGHNA and CDR2 is YSLEER. This CDR3 is 16 amino acids long.